The TCR beta chain described here comes from a study of CD8+CD57+ T cells in acquired aplastic anemia. Whole-study context: Yields of DNA that came from sorted CD4+ and CD8+ cells averaged roughly 3.2 ug. Sequencing produced an average of roughly 10 million reads per healthy donor for CD4+ cells. Study-wide points: Both patients and controls carried the same twenty-nine CD8+ CDR3 sequences. Patients and controls had CD8+ Simpson's diversity values that were not significantly distinct.

This CDR3 spans 14 amino acids. CDR1 and CDR2 from the germline V gene are SGHTA and FQGNSA. TCR beta VDJ and CDR3 were profiled, and genomic DNA was the template. TCRdb redid the calling of the reads with MiXCR, one entry per CDR3 protein. The sample lists about 130,000 distinct CDR3 sequences, about 48% occurring once. Notes on this clonotype: Its matching antigen is unknown. At one end, the junction sequence differs from germline, possibly due to a read error.

The origin of this receptor is a human donor in good health, serving as a control. V is TRBV7-2 and J is TRBJ2-2, with a weak D call TRBD2 (5 bases). Input material: sorted CD4+, CD8+, or CD8+CD57+ T cells (not recorded which) from PBMCs. CDR3 sequence reads: CASRPPYDTGELSF. CDR3 nucleotide sequence: TGTGCCAGCAGGCCTCCATACGACACCGGGGAGCTGTCTTTT.